Listed here are 17 T cell receptor beta chains from one sample, sequenced in a study of CD8 T cells in ankylosing spondylitis. TCRdb called the 5' RACE reads again in MiXCR, with one record for every CDR3 protein. The sample yields 85,000 to 100,000 distinct CDR3 sequences, 7.5% to 9% seen once. The sample taken for sequencing was blood, either unsorted or a sorted T cell fraction (not recorded which). These receptors were obtained from a male donor with ankylosing spondylitis or in good health (not recorded which).

This clonotype was seen ten or more times. V is TRBV5-1 and J is TRBJ1-6, with D perhaps TRBD1 (5 bases). The CDR3 sequence is 15 residues long. V lost 4 bases and J lost 3, with 11 bases in between. Germline V gene sequence: CDR1 SGHRS, CDR2 YFSETQ. This CDR3 is CASSAWDVYNSPLHF. The CDR3 DNA reads TGCGCCAGCAGCGCCTGGGACGTCTATAATTCACCCCTCCACTTT.

This clonotype occurred many times. The rearrangement uses TRBV4-2 and TRBJ2-7; 7 bases fit TRBD1. Germline V gene data show CDR1 as LGHNA and CDR2 as YNFKEQ. The CDR3 is made up of 15 amino acids. After removal of 4 bases from V and 2 bases from J, the junction contained 8 bases not matched to a gene. CDR3 residues: CASSPLKGQTYEQYF. For the CDR3, the DNA is TGTGCCAGCAGCCCCCTCAAGGGACAGACCTACGAGCAGTACTTC.

Many counts were recorded for this clonotype. The chain recombines TRBV5-1 with TRBJ2-1, with 8 bases fitting TRBD2. V was clipped by 3 bases and J by 10 bases; unmatched bases: 9. Germline CDR1 reads SGHRS; CDR2 reads YFSETQ. The length of the CDR3 is 14 residues. CDR3: CASSWTGGTGEQFF. As DNA, the CDR3 is TGCGCCAGCAGCTGGACGGGGGGGACCGGGGAGCAGTTCTTC.

This clonotype was seen many times. V gene TRBV7-1 combines with J gene TRBJ2-5; perhaps TRBD2 as D (6 bases). TRBV7-1 carries the ORF label, with uncertain function. Trimming took off 3 bases at V and 5 bases at J, with 13 bases between the two ends. This CDR3 has 14 amino acids. CDR3 residues: CASSSTGDLETQYF. The CDR3 DNA reads TGTGCCAGCAGCTCGACGGGGGACCTGGAGACCCAGTACTTC.

This clonotype was seen at least ten times. CDR3 DNA: TGTGCCAGTAGTGTGGGGGGTAGCACAGATACGCAGTATTTT. The encoded protein is CASSVGGSTDTQYF. The chain has TRBV12-3 or TRBV12-4 and TRBJ2-3, with a weak D call TRBD2 (6 bases). This CDR3 contains 14 residues. The V and J ends lost 9 bases and 0 bases respectively, with 13 bases between them.

This clonotype was observed many times. The chain links TRBV28 to TRBJ2-1; TRBD1 agrees at 11 bases. Germline V CDR1 and CDR2: MDHEN, SYDVKM. The CDR3 length is 13 residues. Losses at the gene ends were 7 bases for V and 9 bases for J; bases not matched to a gene: 5. CDR3 sequence reads: CASKDRGLSEQFF. DNA for the CDR3: TGTGCCAGCAAGGACAGGGGGCTTAGTGAGCAGTTCTTC. Full variable domain (missing parts from reference TRBV28 and TRBJ2-1): DVKVTQSSRYLVKRTGEKVFLECVQDMDHENMFWYRQDPGLGLRLIYFSYDVKMKEKGDIPEGYSVSREKKERFSLILESASTNQTSMYLCASKDRGLSEQFFGPGTRLTVL.

This clonotype was seen repeatedly, ten times or more. This chain uses TRBV20-1 with TRBJ1-2, with D maybe TRBD1 (5 bases). CDR1 DFQATT and CDR2 SNEGSKA come from the germline V gene (reference sequence). The CDR3 is made up of 13 amino acids. V was shortened by 3 bases and J by 8 bases, with 16 bases between the two germline ends. CDR3 residues: CSARQGSAMGYTF. CDR3 nucleotide sequence: TGCAGTGCTAGGCAGGGATCGGCTATGGGCTACACCTTC.

This clonotype was recorded at least ten times. CDR3 residues: CASSPRIAGGLNTGELFF. DNA of the CDR3: TGTGCCAGCAGCCCGAGGATAGCGGGCGGCCTGAACACCGGGGAGCTGTTTTTT. The chain employs TRBV7-6 and TRBJ2-2; 7 bases map to TRBD2. Trimming took 5 bases from V and 1 from J; bases not matched to a gene: 13. The CDR3 is made up of 18 amino acids. Germline values: CDR1 SGHVS, CDR2 FNYEAQ.

This clonotype was observed at least ten times. The rearrangement links TRBV12-3 or TRBV12-4 to TRBJ1-4, with a possible D match to TRBD1 (6 bases). The CDR3 has 16 amino acids. V was trimmed by 6 bases and J by 0 bases, leaving 14 bases between them. CDR3 sequence reads: CASSRGGFATNEKLFF. CDR3 nucleotide sequence: TGTGCCAGCAGCAGAGGGGGTTTTGCAACTAATGAAAAACTGTTTTTT.

This clonotype was seen many times. This sequence joins TRBV30 and TRBJ1-2; TRBD1 matches at 7 bases. Germline V gives CDR1 GTSNPN, CDR2 SVGIG (reference sequence). CDR3 length: 13 residues. V lost 3 bases, J lost 3 bases, and 4 bases stayed unmatched. The CDR3 reads CAWSKGADYGYTF. Here the CDR3 DNA reads TGTGCCTGGAGCAAGGGGGCTGACTATGGCTACACCTTC.

At least ten counts were recorded for this clonotype. The chain uses TRBV20-1 and TRBJ2-7; weak D call: TRBD2 (5 bases). This CDR3 region has 13 residues. Trimming removed 6 bases at V and 2 bases at J, with 14 bases between. Germline CDR1 reads DFQATT; CDR2 reads SNEGSKA (reference sequence). The CDR3 is CSATDGGPYEQYF. The CDR3 DNA follows: TGCAGTGCCACGGACGGAGGCCCCTACGAGCAGTACTTC.

This rearrangement joins TRBV7-2 to TRBJ2-2; no firm D call. Trimming left V 5 bases short and J 7 bases short, with 17 bases between. This CDR3 is built from 15 residues. The germline CDR1 and CDR2 sequences are SGHTA and FQGNSA. CDR3 protein: CASSPFGEFGGELFF. As DNA, the CDR3 is TGTGCCAGCAGCCCTTTTGGGGAATTTGGCGGGGAGCTGTTTTTT.

This clonotype was found many times. The chain uses TRBV5-1 and TRBJ2-7; D is perhaps TRBD2 (6 bases). The ends were cut back, 1 base at V and 3 bases at J, with 14 bases in the middle. The CDR3 sequence is 15 residues long. CDR1 and CDR2 from the germline V gene are SGHRS and YFSETQ. CDR3 protein: CASSLSRDLDYEQYF. CDR3 nucleotide sequence: TGCGCCAGCAGCTTGAGCAGGGACTTGGACTACGAGCAGTACTTC.

This clonotype has at least ten counts. V gene TRBV4-2 combines with J gene TRBJ2-1; no clear D gene. There are 14 residues in the CDR3. The germline V gene encodes CDR1 LGHNA and CDR2 YNFKEQ. With 1 base removed from V and 1 base from J, the gap between germline ends came to 5 bases. CDR3 bases: TGTGCCAGCAGCCAAGCGGCGTCCTACAATGAGCAGTTCTTC. It encodes CASSQAASYNEQFF.

The rearrangement links TRBV12-3 or TRBV12-4 to TRBJ1-1; D is uncertain. The length of the CDR3 is 14 residues. Trimming took off 6 bases at V and 0 bases at J, with 11 bases between the two ends. In DNA form, the CDR3 reads TGTGCCAGCAGCCGCGTAAGAATGAACACTGAAGCTTTCTTT. It codes for CASSRVRMNTEAFF.

The genes are TRBV6-1 and TRBJ2-7; 7 bases are shared with TRBD2. This CDR3 has 14 amino acids. Germline V gene data show CDR1 as MNHNS and CDR2 as SASEGT. V was clipped by 8 bases and J by 1 base; unmatched bases: 8. The CDR3 is CASLLTGGSYEQYF. The CDR3 nucleotides are TGTGCCAGCCTGCTGACGGGAGGATCCTACGAGCAGTACTTC.

This clonotype was observed many times. The V gene is TRBV29-1, the J gene TRBJ2-3; no clear D. Germline V gene sequence: CDR1 SQVTM, CDR2 ANQGSEA. There are 10 residues in the CDR3. Between the trimmed V and J ends, which lost 4 bases and 2 bases, there was a span of 1 base. The CDR3 reads CSVATDTQYF. The CDR3 DNA follows: TGCAGCGTTGCCACAGATACGCAGTATTTT.